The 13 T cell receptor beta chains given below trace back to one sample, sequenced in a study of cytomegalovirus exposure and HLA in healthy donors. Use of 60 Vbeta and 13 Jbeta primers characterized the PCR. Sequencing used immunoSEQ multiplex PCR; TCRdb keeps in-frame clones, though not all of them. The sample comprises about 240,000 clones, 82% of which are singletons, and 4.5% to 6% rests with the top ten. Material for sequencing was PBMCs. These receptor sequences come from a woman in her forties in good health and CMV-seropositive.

The CDR3 is CASSVGVGGNTGELFF. Written as DNA, the CDR3 is TGTGCCAGCAGCGTGGGGGTAGGGGGGAACACCGGGGAGCTGTTTTTT. This chain joins TRBV9 and TRBJ2-2; a possible D gene is TRBD1 (6 bases). The CDR3 sequence is 16 residues long. Germline CDR1 is SGDLS and CDR2 is YYNGEE. V gave up 2 bases and J gave up 1 base, with 12 bases separating them.

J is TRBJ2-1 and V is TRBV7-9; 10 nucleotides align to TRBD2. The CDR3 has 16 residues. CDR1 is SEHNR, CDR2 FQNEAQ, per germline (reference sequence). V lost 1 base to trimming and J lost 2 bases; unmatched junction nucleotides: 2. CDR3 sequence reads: CASSLGLAGPYNEQFF. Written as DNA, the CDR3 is TGTGCCAGCAGCTTAGGACTAGCGGGTCCCTACAATGAGCAGTTCTTC.

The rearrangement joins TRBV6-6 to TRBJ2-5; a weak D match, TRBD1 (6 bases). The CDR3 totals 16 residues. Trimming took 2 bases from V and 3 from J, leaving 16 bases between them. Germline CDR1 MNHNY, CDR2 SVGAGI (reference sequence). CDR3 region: CASSYPPNRQEETQYF. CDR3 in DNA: TGTGCCAGCAGTTACCCCCCTAATCGACAGGAAGAGACCCAGTACTTC.

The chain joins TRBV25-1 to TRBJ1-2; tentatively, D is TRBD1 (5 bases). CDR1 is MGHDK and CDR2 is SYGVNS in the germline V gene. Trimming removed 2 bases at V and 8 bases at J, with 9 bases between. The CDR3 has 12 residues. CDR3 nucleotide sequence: TGTGCCAGCAGTGAAGGGCAGGGAGGCTACACCTTC. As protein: CASSEGQGGYTF.

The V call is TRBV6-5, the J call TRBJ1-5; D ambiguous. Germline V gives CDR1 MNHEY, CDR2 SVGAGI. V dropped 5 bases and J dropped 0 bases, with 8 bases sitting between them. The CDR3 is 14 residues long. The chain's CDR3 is CASSRTHSNQPQHF. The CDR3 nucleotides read TGTGCCAGCAGTAGGACTCATAGCAATCAGCCCCAGCATTTT.

DNA of the CDR3: TGTGCCAGCAGCCCACGGTCCTACAGGGAGGGTGAAAAACTGTTTTTT. It encodes CASSPRSYREGEKLFF. This chain connects TRBV27 to TRBJ1-4; a weak D match, TRBD1 (6 bases). Trimming took 6 bases from V and 7 from J, leaving 21 bases between them. This CDR3 spans 16 amino acids. Per germline, CDR1 MNHEY and CDR2 SMNVEV (reference sequence). The full variable domain, in which reference TRBV27 and TRBJ1-4 provide the parts outside the CDR3, is EAQVTQNPRYLITVTGKKLTVTCSQNMNHEYMSWYRQDPGLGLRQIYYSMNVEVTDKGDVPEGYKVSRKEKRNFPLILESPSPNQTSLYFCASSPRSYREGEKLFFGSGTQLSVL.

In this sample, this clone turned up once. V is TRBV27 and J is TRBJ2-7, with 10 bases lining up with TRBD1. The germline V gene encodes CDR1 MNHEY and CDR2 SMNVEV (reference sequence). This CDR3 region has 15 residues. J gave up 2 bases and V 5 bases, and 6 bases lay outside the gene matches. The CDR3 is CASSLRDRGPYEQYF. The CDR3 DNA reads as TGTGCCAGCAGTCTCCGGGACAGGGGACCCTACGAGCAGTACTTC.

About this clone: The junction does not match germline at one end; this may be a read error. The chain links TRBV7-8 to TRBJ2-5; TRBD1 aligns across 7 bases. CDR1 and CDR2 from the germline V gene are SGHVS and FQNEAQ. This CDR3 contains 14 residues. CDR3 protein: CASSLGTAREAQYF. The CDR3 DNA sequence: TGTGCCAGCAGCCTGGGGACAGCAAGAGAGGCCCAGTACTTC.

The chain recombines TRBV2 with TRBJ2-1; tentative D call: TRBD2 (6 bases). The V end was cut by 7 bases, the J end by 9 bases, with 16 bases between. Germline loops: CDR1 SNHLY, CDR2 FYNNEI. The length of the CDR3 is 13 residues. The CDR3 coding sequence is TGTGCCAGCATCCAAGGAGGGTACGGTGAGCAGTTCTTC. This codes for CASIQGGYGEQFF.

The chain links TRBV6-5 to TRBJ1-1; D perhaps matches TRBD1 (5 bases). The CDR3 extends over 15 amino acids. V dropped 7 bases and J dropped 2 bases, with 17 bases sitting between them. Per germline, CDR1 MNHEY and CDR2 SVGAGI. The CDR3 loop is CASTPSGRGNTEAFF. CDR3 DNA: TGTGCCAGCACCCCCTCGGGGAGGGGAAACACTGAAGCTTTCTTT.

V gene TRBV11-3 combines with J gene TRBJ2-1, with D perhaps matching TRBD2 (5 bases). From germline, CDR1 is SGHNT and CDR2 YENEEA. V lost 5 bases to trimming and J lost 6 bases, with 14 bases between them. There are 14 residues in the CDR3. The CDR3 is CASSPRAVGNEQFF. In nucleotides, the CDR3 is TGTGCCAGCAGCCCGAGGGCGGTCGGCAATGAGCAGTTCTTC.

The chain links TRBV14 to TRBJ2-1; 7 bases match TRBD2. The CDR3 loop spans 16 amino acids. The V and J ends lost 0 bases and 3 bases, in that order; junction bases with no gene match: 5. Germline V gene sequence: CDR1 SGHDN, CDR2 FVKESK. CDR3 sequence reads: CASSQEAGVVYNEQFF. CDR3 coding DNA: TGTGCCAGCAGCCAAGAGGCGGGAGTGGTCTACAATGAGCAGTTCTTC.

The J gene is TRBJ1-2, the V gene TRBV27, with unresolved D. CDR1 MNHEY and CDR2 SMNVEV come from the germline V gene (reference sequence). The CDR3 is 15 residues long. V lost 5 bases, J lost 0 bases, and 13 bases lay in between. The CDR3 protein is CASSLTDNPNYGYTF. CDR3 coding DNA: TGTGCCAGCAGTCTCACAGACAACCCTAACTATGGCTACACCTTC.